Below, 20 T cell receptor beta chains from the same sample are listed, as sequenced in a study of tumor and adjacent non-tumor tissue in lung cancer. The library came from three nested PCR rounds adapted from ARM-PCR protocols. TCRdb reanalysed the multiplex PCR reads using MiXCR and keeps one entry per CDR3 protein. The repertoire holds approximately 120,000 distinct CDR3 sequences, roughly three fifths seen once, with around 20% in the top ten. This sample's RNA came from whole unsorted tissue. Distant lung tissue was collected more than 3 cm away from the tumor edge. The specimen was distant non-tumor lung tissue. The receptor set was obtained from a man aged 55 to 70 with non-small cell lung cancer.

This clonotype appeared a few times. This sequence may be a read error, since a much larger clone differs from it by one base. This chain links TRBV4-3 with TRBJ2-7, with 8 bases lining up with TRBD2. Germline V gene data show CDR1 as LGHNA and CDR2 as YSLEER. This CDR3 has 17 amino acids. The CDR3 is CASSQDYQRERGYGQYF. Written as DNA, the CDR3 is TGCGCCAGCAGCCAAGATTATCAGCGGGAGAGAGGCTACGGGCAGTACTTC.

This clonotype was seen repeatedly, ten times or more. The rearrangement joins TRBV10-2 to TRBJ1-4; D not resolved. The CDR3 is 14 residues long. Trimming cost V 0 bases and J 8 bases, with 10 bases left between them. The germline CDR1 and CDR2 sequences are WSHSY and SAAADI. CDR3 nucleotides: TGCGCCAGCAGTGAGTCTGGGCGGCCCGAAAAACTGTTTTTT. As protein: CASSESGRPEKLFF.

Regarding this clonotype: One end of the junction does not line up with germline, which may come from a read error. The CDR3 protein is CASSRNQASGSYEEYF. CDR3 nucleotides: TGCGCCAGCAGCCGAAATCAGGCTAGCGGGAGTTACGAGGAGTACTTC. V is TRBV4-3 and J is TRBJ2-7; 10 bases are a match to TRBD2. The CDR3 is made up of 16 amino acids. In germline, CDR1 is LGHNA, CDR2 YSLEER.

As concerns this clonotype: A much larger clone differs from this one at a single base, so this may be a read error. This chain links TRBV11-3 with TRBJ2-7; D uncertain. The CDR3 consists of 12 residues. Looked up from germline, CDR1 is SGHNT and CDR2 is YENEEA. CDR3: CAISLGRNEQYF. In DNA form, the CDR3 reads TGTGCCATCAGCTTAGGTCGAAACGAGCAGTACTTC.

As regards this clonotype: The germline gene is not matched at one end of the junction; a read error may be the cause. This chain joins TRBV12-3 or TRBV12-4 and TRBJ1-1, with D unresolved. CDR3 size: 13 residues. CDR3 nucleotide sequence: TGTGTCAGCAGTTTGGAAGGGAGCACTGAAGCTTTCTTT. The encoded protein is CVSSLEGSTEAFF.

Comments on this clonotype: Relative to the germline gene, one junction end is altered; a read error may explain this. The CDR3 region is CANSQLGGTNTEAFF. CDR3 coding DNA: TGCGCCAACAGCCAATTAGGAGGGACGAACACTGAAGCTTTCTTT. The chain recombines TRBV4-1 with TRBJ1-1; a weak D match, TRBD1 (5 bases). The germline gives CDR1 MGHRA, CDR2 YSYEKL. The CDR3 sequence is 15 residues long.

Only one count was recorded for this clonotype. This clone may be a read error of a much larger clone one base away. CDR3 sequence reads: CASSSTLTWEKTQYF. CDR3 nucleotide sequence: TGCGCCAGCAGCTCTACCCTGACATGGGAAAAGACCCAGTACTTC. The rearrangement uses TRBV5-1 and TRBJ2-5, with D uncertain. Trimming removed 3 bases from V and 6 bases from J, with 18 bases in between. The CDR3 length is 15 residues. Germline V CDR1 and CDR2: SGHRS, YFSETQ. The variable domain in full, completed from reference TRBV5-1 and TRBJ2-5, reads KAGVTQTPRYLIKTRGQQVTLSCSPISGHRSVSWYQQTPGQGLQFLFEYFSETQRNKGNFPGRFSGRQFSNSRSEMNVSTLELGDSALYLCASSSTLTWEKTQYFGPGTRLLVL.

Remarks on this clonotype: One junction end disagrees with the germline gene, perhaps due to a read error. The CDR3 nucleotides are TGTGCCAGGAGCTTGGAGGGACTAGCAGGAGCCAAAAACATTCAGTACTTC. Amino acids: CARSLEGLAGAKNIQYF. The J gene is TRBJ2-4, the V gene TRBV5-4; 9 nucleotides agree with TRBD2. Germline V gene sequence: CDR1 SGHNT, CDR2 YYREEE (reference sequence). This CDR3 has 17 residues.

A word on this clonotype: A much larger clone differs from this one at a single base, so this may be a read error. The chain employs TRBV12-3 or TRBV12-4 and TRBJ1-1; tentative D call: TRBD1 (6 bases). This CDR3 spans 13 amino acids. The CDR3 here is CVSTPRQAGEAFF. Written as DNA, the CDR3 is TGTGTCAGCACCCCGAGACAGGCCGGGGAGGCTTTCTTT.

This chain uses TRBV29-1 with TRBJ2-1; D possibly corresponds to TRBD2 (5 bases). Germline CDR1 reads SQVTM; CDR2 reads ANQGSEA. This CDR3 comprises 16 residues. The CDR3 nucleotides are TGCAGGGCTAACGAGGCCATACGGGGTGGCATGGGTGAGCAGTTCTTC. This codes for CRANEAIRGGMGEQFF.

The chain carries TRBV4-1 and TRBJ2-1; D assignment may be TRBD1 or TRBD2 (7 bases each). The CDR3 spans 15 residues. V lost 9 bases, J lost 7 bases, and 22 bases lay in between. CDR1 is MGHRA, CDR2 YSYEKL, per germline. CDR3 region: CASNQDPGGANEQFF. DNA for the CDR3: TGCGCCAGTAACCAAGACCCAGGGGGGGCAAATGAGCAGTTCTTC.

Within the sample, this clonotype is medium-sized. J is TRBJ2-2 and V is TRBV11-2; 10 positions match TRBD2. Looked up from germline, CDR1 is SGHAT and CDR2 is FQNNGV. The CDR3 has 16 amino acids. The junction had 11 bases not matched to a gene; V was cut back by 6 bases and J by 7 bases. The CDR3 DNA sequence: TGTGCCAGCAGGTCCTCTAGCGGGAGCTCCGTCGGGGAGCTGTTTTTT. This encodes CASRSSSGSSVGELFF.

Points on this clonotype: Possible read error: a much larger clone is one base away. This chain uses TRBV5-1 with TRBJ2-1, with D tentatively TRBD2 (6 bases). CDR1 is SGHRS and CDR2 is YFSETQ in the germline V gene. The CDR3 consists of 14 residues. V gave up 6 bases and J gave up 8 bases, with 18 bases separating them. Here the CDR3 reads CASIPGLLRYEQFF. The CDR3 region has the DNA TGCGCCAGCATCCCGGGACTCCTACGGTATGAGCAGTTCTTC.

This clonotype has a count of ten or more. The chain recombines TRBV6-1 with TRBJ2-1; 9 nucleotides line up with TRBD2. CDR1 MNHNS and CDR2 SASEGT come from the germline V gene. This CDR3 comprises 13 residues. After removal of 7 bases from V and 8 bases from J, the junction contained 6 bases not matched to a gene. This chain's CDR3 is CASNLAGLDEQFF. CDR3 DNA: TGTGCCAGCAACCTAGCGGGGCTCGATGAGCAGTTCTTC.

In this sample, this clonotype turned up once. A read error may explain this, as a much larger clone is one base away. The chain is built from TRBV7-9 and TRBJ2-5, with 9 bases that match TRBD2. Germline CDR1 SEHNR, CDR2 FQNEAQ (reference sequence). The CDR3 totals 18 residues. The CDR3 protein is CANSIPGGSGSLSETQYF. CDR3 bases: TGTGCCAACAGCATCCCCGGCGGTAGCGGGAGCCTTAGTGAGACCCAGTACTTC. The whole variable domain, filled in from reference TRBV7-9 and TRBJ2-5, reads DTGVSQNPRHKITKRGQNVTFRCDPISEHNRLYWYRQTLGQGPEFLTYFQNEAQLEKSRLLSDRFSAERPKGSFSTLEIQRTEQGDSAMYLCANSIPGGSGSLSETQYFGPGTRLLVL.

In its sample, this clonotype was seen many times. This chain joins TRBV4-1 and TRBJ1-6; TRBD1 is a possible D gene (5 bases). The CDR3 has 15 residues. Germline V gene sequence: CDR1 MGHRA, CDR2 YSYEKL. Trimming removed 0 bases at V and 6 bases at J, with 9 bases between. The CDR3 region is CASSQEWQGNSPLHF. The CDR3 nucleotides read TGCGCCAGCAGCCAAGAGTGGCAGGGTAATTCACCCCTCCACTTT.

In nucleotides, the CDR3 is TGTGCCAGCAGCCCCCGGACATTCAGGACTGAAGCTTTCTTT. This gives the protein CASSPRTFRTEAFF. The genes are TRBV9 and TRBJ1-1; tentatively, D is TRBD1 (5 bases). Per germline, CDR1 SGDLS and CDR2 YYNGEE. The CDR3 runs to 14 residues. Trimming left V 4 bases short and J 5 bases short, with 15 bases between.

A word on this clonotype: No conserved phenylalanine or tryptophan ends this CDR3, so it is likely a read error. The chain couples TRBV19 to TRBJ2-5; 10 bases are a match to TRBD1. Germline V lookup: CDR1 LNHDA, CDR2 SQIVND (reference sequence). The CDR3 has 16 residues. After removal of 7 bases from V and 0 bases from J, the junction contained 8 bases not matched to a gene. The CDR3 region has the DNA TGTGCCAGTAATCCTTCCGGGACAGGGGACCAAGAGACCCAGTACTTA. This encodes CASNPSGTGDQETQYL.

The chain combines TRBV6-1 with TRBJ2-5; TRBD2 matches at 13 bases. With V trimmed by 7 bases and J by 11 bases, 16 bases remained unmatched. The CDR3 spans 16 residues. The V gene's germline CDR1 is MNHNS and CDR2 SASEGT. DNA of the CDR3: TGTGCCAGCATTAGACTAGCGGGGGGTCAACAAGAGATACAGTACTTC. Translated, it gives CASIRLAGGQQEIQYF.

This clonotype was found many times. V gene TRBV6-5 combines with J gene TRBJ2-1; D possibly corresponds to TRBD2 (6 bases). V dropped 5 bases and J dropped 10 bases, with 24 bases sitting between them. Germline CDR1 and CDR2: MNHEY and SVGAGI. The CDR3 sequence is 16 residues long. The CDR3 spells CASSSYQGLQEGEQFF. In DNA form, the CDR3 reads TGTGCCAGCAGTAGTTACCAGGGACTCCAAGAGGGCGAGCAGTTCTTC.